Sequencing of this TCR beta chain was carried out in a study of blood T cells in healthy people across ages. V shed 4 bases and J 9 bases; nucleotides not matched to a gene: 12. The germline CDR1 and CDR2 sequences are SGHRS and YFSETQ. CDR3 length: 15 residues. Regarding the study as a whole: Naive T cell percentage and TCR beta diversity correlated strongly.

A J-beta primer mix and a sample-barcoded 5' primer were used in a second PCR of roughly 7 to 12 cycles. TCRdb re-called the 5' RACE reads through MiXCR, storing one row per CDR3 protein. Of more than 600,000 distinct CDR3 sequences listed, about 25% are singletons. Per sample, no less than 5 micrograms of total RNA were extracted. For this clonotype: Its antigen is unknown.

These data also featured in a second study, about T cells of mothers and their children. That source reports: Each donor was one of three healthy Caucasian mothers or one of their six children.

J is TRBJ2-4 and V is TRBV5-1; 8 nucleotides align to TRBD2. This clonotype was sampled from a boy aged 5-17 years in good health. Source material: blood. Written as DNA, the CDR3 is TGCGCCAGCAGCGTAACCGGGACTAGTCTTGGCATTCAGTACTTC. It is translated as CASSVTGTSLGIQYF. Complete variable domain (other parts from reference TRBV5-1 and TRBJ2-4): KAGVTQTPRYLIKTRGQQVTLSCSPISGHRSVSWYQQTPGQGLQFLFEYFSETQRNKGNFPGRFSGRQFSNSRSEMNVSTLELGDSALYLCASSVTGTSLGIQYFGAGTRLSVL.